This passage covers 17 T cell receptor beta chains from one sample sequenced in a study of PD-L1 blockade in urothelial cancer. Here immunoSEQ multiplex PCR was the method, and the copy in TCRdb shows in-frame clones only, minus some. Of about 80,000 clones listed, about 85% are singletons. Sequencing used PBMCs, obtained around atezolizumab (anti-PD-L1) treatment. Every receptor here comes from a woman in her 70s with urothelial cancer.

This clone was detected only once. The CDR3 spells CAWSPRPGGRTEAFF. In DNA, the CDR3 is TGTGCCTGGAGCCCACGCCCGGGTGGGAGGACTGAAGCTTTCTTT. The gene calls are TRBV30 and TRBJ1-1; D gene uncertain. The CDR3 is made up of 15 amino acids. Trimming left V 3 bases short and J 5 bases short, with 19 bases between. CDR1 is GTSNPN, CDR2 SVGIG, per germline (reference sequence).

This clone was detected once. CDR3: CASSPGDPREQYF. In DNA, the CDR3 is TGTGCCAGCAGCCCAGGGGATCCACGCGAGCAGTACTTC. The chain couples TRBV28 to TRBJ2-7, with TRBD1 as a possible D gene (6 bases). This CDR3 comprises 13 residues. The germline V gene has CDR1 MDHEN and CDR2 SYDVKM. Between the trimmed V and J ends, which lost 6 bases and 6 bases, there was a span of 15 bases.

This rearrangement joins TRBV29-1 to TRBJ2-1; 8 nucleotides match TRBD2. Germline CDR1 and CDR2: SQVTM and ANQGSEA. The CDR3 covers 14 residues. Unmatched junction bases numbered 10, after V lost 5 bases and J lost 7 bases. CDR3 DNA: TGCAGCGTTCAAGGACTAGCCGCTACAAATGAGCAGTTCTTC. Its translation is CSVQGLAATNEQFF.

This clone occurred once. The J gene is TRBJ1-2, the V gene TRBV30; D possibly corresponds to TRBD1 (5 bases). V was cut by 5 bases and J by 7 bases, with 11 bases left in between. Germline assignment: CDR1 GTSNPN and CDR2 SVGIG (reference sequence). The CDR3 totals 11 residues. CDR3 sequence (DNA): TGTGCCTGGGGCCGGGGGGGTGGCTACACCTTC. Translated: CAWGRGGGYTF.

This CDR3 reads CASSPHGTSGSRTYNEQFF. The CDR3 bases are TGTGCCAGCAGTCCCCACGGGACTAGCGGGAGCCGGACCTACAATGAGCAGTTCTTC. The chain couples TRBV2 to TRBJ2-1, with 14 bases identical to TRBD2. CDR1 and CDR2 from the germline V gene are SNHLY and FYNNEI. The ends lost 5 bases at V and 2 bases at J; junction bases unmatched: 11. This CDR3 contains 19 residues.

The chain recombines TRBV18 with TRBJ1-5, with 8 nucleotides matching TRBD1. Germline V gene data show CDR1 as KGHSH and CDR2 as LQKENI. V was clipped by 3 bases and J by 6 bases; unmatched bases: 4. CDR3 size: 14 residues. This CDR3 reads CASSPDRAGQPQHF. As DNA, the CDR3 is TGTGCCAGCTCACCGGACAGGGCCGGTCAGCCCCAGCATTTT.

The V call is TRBV28, the J call TRBJ1-2, with 8 bases lining up with TRBD1. CDR3 length: 13 residues. V lost 5 bases, J lost 5 bases, and 4 bases stayed unmatched. Germline lookup yields CDR1 MDHEN and CDR2 SYDVKM. The DNA of the CDR3 is TGTGCCAGCAGTAGGGGACAGGTATATGGCTACACCTTC. This gives the protein CASSRGQVYGYTF.

The gene calls are TRBV7-2 and TRBJ2-2, with no clear D. Looked up from germline, CDR1 is SGHTA and CDR2 is FQGNSA. Trimming pared 7 bases from V and 6 bases from J, leaving 12 bases between. The CDR3 extends over 13 amino acids. CDR3 sequence reads: CASMNSLAGELFF. DNA of the CDR3: TGTGCCAGCATGAATTCGCTAGCCGGGGAGCTGTTTTTT.

The chain is built from TRBV6-5 and TRBJ1-3, with a weak D call TRBD1 (5 bases). Germline V gene sequence: CDR1 MNHEY, CDR2 SVGAGI. The CDR3 has 16 amino acids. V was shortened by 2 bases and J by 0 bases, with 11 bases between the two germline ends. Written as DNA, the CDR3 is TGTGCCAGCAGTTACGGGGGGGGGAGCTCTGGAAACACCATATATTTT. It specifies CASSYGGGSSGNTIYF.

V and J are TRBV11-2 and TRBJ2-3, with D possibly being TRBD2 (5 bases). The CDR3 contains 15 residues. The V and J ends lost 5 bases and 4 bases respectively, with 16 bases between them. CDR1 is SGHAT, CDR2 FQNNGV, per germline. DNA for the CDR3: TGTGCCAGCAGCCCAAGCGCCCGAGCGGCAGATACGCAGTATTTT. It yields the protein CASSPSARAADTQYF. The full variable domain, rest sourced from reference TRBV11-2 and TRBJ2-3, is EAGVAQSPRYKIIEKRQSVAFWCNPISGHATLYWYQQILGQGPKLLIQFQNNGVVDDSQLPKDRFSAERLKGVDSTLKIQPAKLEDSAVYLCASSPSARAADTQYFGPGTRLTVL.

The V call is TRBV28, the J call TRBJ2-5; D might be TRBD2 (7 bases). V lost 4 bases and J lost 4, with 13 bases in between. Germline V gene sequence: CDR1 MDHEN, CDR2 SYDVKM. This CDR3 is built from 14 residues. The CDR3: CASSYPRGGETQYF. The CDR3 nucleotides read TGTGCCAGCAGTTACCCGAGGGGGGGAGAGACCCAGTACTTC. The full variable domain, in which reference TRBV28 and TRBJ2-5 provide the parts outside the CDR3, is DVKVTQSSRYLVKRTGEKVFLECVQDMDHENMFWYRQDPGLGLRLIYFSYDVKMKEKGDIPEGYSVSREKKERFSLILESASTNQTSMYLCASSYPRGGETQYFGPGTRLLVL.

The rearrangement links TRBV9 to TRBJ2-3, with 7 nucleotides matching TRBD2. Germline values: CDR1 SGDLS, CDR2 YYNGEE. Losses at the gene ends were 5 bases for V and 3 bases for J; bases not matched to a gene: 9. The CDR3 has 15 residues. CDR3 sequence (DNA): TGTGCCAGCAGTCCTTTCGGGGGGAAAACAGATACGCAGTATTTT. Its protein is CASSPFGGKTDTQYF. Based on the CDR3 plus reference TRBV9 and TRBJ2-3, the full variable domain is DSGVTQTPKHLITATGQRVTLRCSPRSGDLSVYWYQQSLDQGLQFLIQYYNGEERAKGNILERFSAQQFPDLHSELNLSSLELGDSALYFCASSPFGGKTDTQYFGPGTRLTVL.

V usage is TRBV28 and J usage is TRBJ1-2; 10 nucleotides match TRBD1. From germline, CDR1 is MDHEN and CDR2 SYDVKM. The CDR3 totals 13 residues. J gave up 5 bases and V 4 bases, and 1 base lay outside the gene matches. CDR3 DNA sequence: TGTGCCAGCAGTTGGGGACAGGGGTATGGCTACACCTTC. Its protein product is CASSWGQGYGYTF.

The genes are TRBV6-6 and TRBJ2-1; D is undetermined. The CDR3 has 13 residues. The germline gives CDR1 MNHNY, CDR2 SVGAGI (reference sequence). Deletions cut 5 bases from V and 3 bases from J, with 8 bases between. This CDR3 reads CASSTGSYNEQFF. CDR3 DNA sequence: TGTGCCAGCAGTACGGGTAGCTACAATGAGCAGTTCTTC.

V is TRBV5-4 and J is TRBJ2-2; TRBD1 matches at 7 bases. Germline-derived CDR1 and CDR2 are SGHNT and YYREEE (reference sequence). The CDR3 contains 16 residues. Trimming took 4 bases from V and 3 from J; bases not matched to a gene: 9. The CDR3, as DNA: TGTGCCAGCAGCCGAAAACAGGGGTCCTACACCGGGGAGCTGTTTTTT. This sequence encodes CASSRKQGSYTGELFF.

The rearrangement joins TRBV30 to TRBJ2-5; tentative D call: TRBD1 (6 bases). Germline V gives CDR1 GTSNPN, CDR2 SVGIG (reference sequence). V shed 7 bases and J shed 5 bases, with 14 bases lying between them. This CDR3 is built from 12 residues. CDR3 DNA: TGTGCCTTTCTCAGGGGTGGCGAGACCCAGTACTTC. Encoded protein: CAFLRGGETQYF.

This clone was picked up one time. V and J are TRBV7-8 and TRBJ2-7; D might be TRBD2 (6 bases). With 5 bases removed from V and 3 bases from J, the gap between germline ends came to 17 bases. This CDR3 spans 15 amino acids. Germline V CDR1 and CDR2: SGHVS, FQNEAQ. The DNA of the CDR3 is TGTGCCAGCAGCCAAAATCTGGACTACCGCTACGAGCAGTACTTC. It encodes CASSQNLDYRYEQYF.